The 22 T cell receptor beta chains reported below all come from one sample, sequenced in a study of T cell responses to AZD1222 COVID-19 vaccine. The table came from immunoSEQ multiplex PCR; TCRdb's copy has only in-frame clones and leaves some out. Of 100,000 to 150,000 clones in the sample, about 87% were seen once. The material sequenced was peripheral blood, taken on day 0 of AZD1222 vaccination. These receptors all stem from an adult in good health.

This chain connects TRBV6-5 to TRBJ1-2, with D possibly matching TRBD1 (6 bases). Trimming pared 6 bases from V and 7 bases from J, leaving 15 bases between. The germline V gene encodes CDR1 MNHEY and CDR2 SVGAGI. The CDR3 totals 13 residues. The chain's CDR3 is CASSVQGMGGYTF. The CDR3 DNA sequence: TGTGCCAGCAGCGTACAGGGAATGGGTGGCTACACCTTC.

This chain joins TRBV18 and TRBJ1-1; TRBD1 is a possible D gene (5 bases). CDR1 and CDR2 (germline): KGHSH, LQKENI. V lost 2 bases and J lost 1, with 11 bases in between. The CDR3 runs 15 residues. The CDR3: CASSPSGTANTEAFF. The CDR3 DNA reads TGTGCCAGCTCACCATCCGGGACGGCGAACACTGAAGCTTTCTTT.

This chain joins TRBV19 and TRBJ1-5, with 9 nucleotides matching TRBD1. The CDR3 length is 15 residues. CDR1 LNHDA and CDR2 SQIVND come from the germline V gene (reference sequence). The V and J ends lost 7 bases and 8 bases, in that order; junction bases with no gene match: 12. The CDR3 region is CASTPRTGAGEPQHF. The CDR3 nucleotides are TGTGCCAGTACCCCAAGGACAGGGGCCGGGGAGCCCCAGCATTTT.

The gene calls are TRBV10-1 and TRBJ2-7; TRBD2 might be the D (6 bases). CDR1 WNHNN and CDR2 SYGVQD come from the germline V gene (reference sequence). This CDR3 region has 12 residues. Trimming pared 9 bases from V and 0 bases from J, leaving 9 bases between. The DNA for the CDR3 is TGCGCCAGGGAGGGGTTCTCCTACGAGCAGTACTTC. It encodes CAREGFSYEQYF.

The rearrangement uses TRBV3-1 (or the pseudogene TRBV3-2) and TRBJ1-6; D is perhaps TRBD1 (5 bases). CDR3 length: 13 amino acids. Trimming removed 8 bases from V and 10 bases from J, with 15 bases in between. Germline V lookup: CDR1 LGHDT, CDR2 YNNKEL (reference sequence). The CDR3 loop reads CASSQASGSPLHF. The CDR3 DNA is TGTGCCAGCTCACAGGCCTCAGGATCACCCCTCCACTTT.

The chain links TRBV28 to TRBJ1-2; no firm D call. Germline V gives CDR1 MDHEN, CDR2 SYDVKM. This CDR3 comprises 11 residues. With 8 bases removed from V and 1 base from J, the gap between germline ends came to 5 bases. CDR3 amino acids: CASAINYGYTF. Here the CDR3 DNA reads TGTGCCAGCGCCATTAACTATGGCTACACCTTC.

The chain combines TRBV28 with TRBJ1-1; maybe TRBD1 (6 bases). Germline CDR1 is MDHEN and CDR2 is SYDVKM. This CDR3 has 17 amino acids. V lost 5 bases and J 1 base, leaving 20 bases between the germline ends. This chain's CDR3 is CASSTLRGQGGNTEAFF. For the CDR3, the DNA is TGTGCCAGCAGTACCCTCCGGGGGCAGGGTGGGAACACTGAAGCTTTCTTT.

The V call is TRBV4-2, the J call TRBJ2-2, with 7 bases lining up with TRBD2. Unmatched junction bases numbered 9, after V lost 4 bases and J lost 4 bases. This CDR3 spans 16 amino acids. The germline V gene has CDR1 LGHNA and CDR2 YNFKEQ. This CDR3 reads CASSPDLAEVTGELFF. DNA for the CDR3: TGTGCCAGCAGCCCCGATCTAGCGGAAGTCACCGGGGAGCTGTTTTTT.

This clone was seen more than once but under ten times. V is TRBV28 and J is TRBJ1-2; 7 bases align to TRBD1. V was pared by 3 bases and J by 8 bases, with 12 bases of the junction left unmatched. The V gene's germline CDR1 is MDHEN and CDR2 SYDVKM. The CDR3 is 15 residues long. CDR3 in amino acids: CASSLPGQEVRGYTF. CDR3 DNA: TGTGCCAGCAGTTTGCCTGGACAGGAGGTACGGGGCTACACCTTC.

This clone was counted only a few times. This chain joins TRBV27 and TRBJ1-5; D uncertain. The germline V gene encodes CDR1 MNHEY and CDR2 SMNVEV (reference sequence). The CDR3 spans 17 residues. V was clipped by 5 bases and J by 1 base, with 18 bases between them. Here the CDR3 reads CASSPRIWGGSNQPQHF. The CDR3 bases are TGTGCCAGCAGTCCGAGAATTTGGGGTGGGAGCAATCAGCCCCAGCATTTT.

In DNA, the CDR3 is TGTGCCAGCCCCCAACAGCTACCCTTCCAAGAGACCCAGTACTTC. Translation: CASPQQLPFQETQYF. The gene calls are TRBV7-9 and TRBJ2-5; D is ambiguous. V lost 8 bases and J lost 1, with 17 bases in between. The germline gives CDR1 SEHNR, CDR2 FQNEAQ (reference sequence). The CDR3 loop spans 15 amino acids.

This clone was detected only once. The V gene is TRBV4-2, the J gene TRBJ1-6, with a tentative D call TRBD1 (6 bases). Germline V gene sequence: CDR1 LGHNA, CDR2 YNFKEQ. CDR3 length equals 17 residues. Trimming took off 0 bases at V and 9 bases at J, with 18 bases between the two ends. The CDR3 here is CASSQDLGQALSSPLHF. The CDR3, as DNA: TGTGCCAGCAGCCAAGATCTGGGACAAGCCTTGTCTTCACCCCTCCACTTT.

The chain is built from TRBV11-1 and TRBJ2-2, with a tentative D call TRBD1 (5 bases). Germline CDR1 reads SGHAT; CDR2 reads FQDESV (reference sequence). Trimming took off 2 bases at V and 6 bases at J, with 13 bases between the two ends. The CDR3 totals 15 residues. CDR3 in DNA: TGTGCCAGCAGCTTAAGCCAGGGAAGGGCCGGGGAGCTGTTTTTT. This gives the protein CASSLSQGRAGELFF.

V is TRBV2 and J is TRBJ2-7; 9 bases align to TRBD1. J gave up 2 bases and V 2 bases, and 7 bases lay outside the gene matches. The CDR3 spans 16 residues. The germline gives CDR1 SNHLY, CDR2 FYNNEI. The CDR3 loop reads CASSEPVGQGTYEQYF. The CDR3 DNA follows: TGTGCCAGCAGTGAACCCGTTGGACAGGGGACCTACGAGCAGTACTTC. Full variable domain (missing parts from reference TRBV2 and TRBJ2-7): EPEVTQTPSHQVTQMGQEVILRCVPISNHLYFYWYRQILGQKVEFLVSFYNNEISEKSEIFDDQFSVERPDGSNFTLKIRSTKLEDSAMYFCASSEPVGQGTYEQYFGPGTRLTVT.

The chain joins TRBV7-2 to TRBJ2-7; 8 positions agree with TRBD2. The CDR3 runs 15 residues. Germline V lookup: CDR1 SGHTA, CDR2 FQGNSA. V shed 5 bases and J 2 bases; nucleotides not matched to a gene: 8. The CDR3 DNA reads as TGTGCCAGCAGCCAATTTAGCGGGATTGCCTACGAGCAGTACTTC. Encoded protein: CASSQFSGIAYEQYF. The full variable domain, in which reference TRBV7-2 and TRBJ2-7 provide the parts outside the CDR3, is GAGVSQSPSNKVTEKGKDVELRCDPISGHTALYWYRQSLGQGLEFLIYFQGNSAPDKSGLPSDRFSAERTGGSVSTLTIQRTQQEDSAVYLCASSQFSGIAYEQYFGPGTRLTVT.

In this sample, this clone turned up a few times. The V and J genes are TRBV19 and TRBJ2-3; no firm D call. Germline CDR1 reads LNHDA; CDR2 reads SQIVND (reference sequence). Trimming removed 2 bases at V and 4 bases at J, with 4 bases between. This CDR3 contains 12 residues. The CDR3 is CASSISPDTQYF. The DNA of the CDR3 is TGTGCCAGTAGTATAAGTCCAGATACGCAGTATTTT.

V is TRBV2 and J is TRBJ1-1; D call uncertain. This CDR3 contains 12 residues. V lost 2 bases and J 5 bases, leaving 6 bases between the germline ends. In germline, CDR1 is SNHLY, CDR2 FYNNEI. CDR3 sequence: CASSELYTEAFF. CDR3 coding DNA: TGTGCCAGCAGTGAACTCTATACTGAAGCTTTCTTT.

V is TRBV28 and J is TRBJ2-2; TRBD2 might be the D (5 bases). Trimming removed 3 bases from V and 7 bases from J, with 9 bases in between. Germline assignment: CDR1 MDHEN and CDR2 SYDVKM. This CDR3 spans 13 amino acids. CDR3 protein: CASSFHEGGELFF. The CDR3 bases are TGTGCCAGCAGTTTTCATGAGGGCGGGGAGCTGTTTTTT.

The V and J genes are TRBV28 and TRBJ1-5; perhaps TRBD1 as D (5 bases). The CDR3 has 14 amino acids. CDR1 MDHEN and CDR2 SYDVKM come from the germline V gene. V gave up 2 bases and J gave up 6 bases, with 11 bases separating them. The CDR3 spells CASSLARGGQPQHF. DNA for the CDR3: TGTGCCAGCAGTTTAGCGCGGGGGGGTCAGCCCCAGCATTTT.

This clone was seen only once. The chain recombines TRBV6-1 with TRBJ2-1; 9 bases align to TRBD2. Germline assignment: CDR1 MNHNS and CDR2 SASEGT. V shed 4 bases and J 10 bases; nucleotides not matched to a gene: 17. The CDR3 consists of 17 residues. The CDR3 spells CASSAGAASGTLREQFF. The CDR3 nucleotides are TGTGCCAGCAGTGCCGGGGCGGCTAGCGGGACCCTGAGGGAGCAGTTCTTC.

This chain connects TRBV7-3 to TRBJ1-2; no reliable D call. The V and J ends lost 5 bases and 4 bases respectively, with 17 bases between them. Per the germline V gene, CDR1 is SGHTA and CDR2 is FQGTGA. The CDR3 contains 15 residues. CDR3 in amino acids: CASSPDPGKTYGYTF. The CDR3 nucleotides are TGTGCCAGCAGCCCAGATCCGGGCAAAACCTATGGCTACACCTTC.

This chain joins TRBV15 and TRBJ1-6, with TRBD1 as a possible D gene (6 bases). V gave up 1 base and J gave up 5 bases, with 15 bases separating them. This CDR3 region has 17 residues. CDR1 is LNHNV, CDR2 YYDKDF, per germline (reference sequence). Written as DNA, the CDR3 is TGTGCCACCAGCAGAGTTAGCGGGGGGGCTAATAATTCACCCCTCCACTTT. Translating it yields CATSRVSGGANNSPLHF.